Below are 3 T cell receptor beta chains sequenced from a single sample in a study of shared clonotypes between healthy human individuals. Assay used: immunoSEQ multiplex PCR; TCRdb lists only in-frame clones, some missing. The data show roughly 2.5 million clones, roughly nine tenths seen once. Source material: naive CD4+ T cells sorted from blood. Subset here: CD45RA+ positively selected. The receptors were gathered from a young man in good health.

The V and J genes are TRBV6-5 and TRBJ1-1; TRBD1 agrees at 7 bases. V trimming: 0 bases; J trimming: 6 bases; junction bases outside the gene matches: 10. This CDR3 has 16 amino acids. Germline CDR1 is MNHEY and CDR2 is SVGAGI. CDR3 bases: TGTGCCAGCAGTTACTCGATGGAGGGGGCTCGACCTGAAGCTTTCTTT. Translation gives CASSYSMEGARPEAFF.

This chain connects TRBV5-1 to TRBJ2-5; 8 positions agree with TRBD1. TRBJ2-7 matches the DNA end more closely, so the J call is doubtful. The CDR3 consists of 15 residues. Germline V gene sequence: CDR1 SGHRS, CDR2 YFSETQ. CDR3: CASSLHGQGSNEQYF. CDR3 in DNA: TGCGCCAGCAGCTTGCACGGACAGGGATCGAACGAGCAGTACTTC.

The chain recombines TRBV19 with TRBJ2-2; a weak D match, TRBD2 (5 bases). CDR3 length: 19 amino acids. Germline CDR1 is LNHDA and CDR2 is SQIVND (reference sequence). V lost 4 bases and J lost 4, with 25 bases in between. The CDR3 DNA sequence: TGTGCCAGTAGTACTATGTTTAACGCGGCTAGCCAATTCACCGGGGAGCTGTTTTTT. Translation gives CASSTMFNAASQFTGELFF.